A single sample gave rise to the 32 T cell receptor beta chains below, sequenced in a study of identical twins. TCRdb processed the 5' RACE reads anew with MiXCR; each CDR3 protein has one entry. The data contain approximately 220,000 distinct CDR3 sequences, approximately 8% of them singletons. These data are also associated with another study on yellow fever vaccine responses in identical twins.

The specimen sequenced was CD8+ T cells sorted from blood. The receptors were gathered from a woman between 18 and 29 years old in good health.

The chain carries TRBV7-9 and TRBJ1-3; perhaps TRBD1 as D (6 bases). This CDR3 comprises 15 residues. V lost 8 bases and J 4 bases, leaving 18 bases between the germline ends. Germline values: CDR1 SEHNR, CDR2 FQNEAQ (reference sequence). CDR3 protein: CASGTPGFSGNTIYF. The CDR3 nucleotides are TGTGCCAGCGGGACACCAGGATTTAGCGGAAACACCATATATTTT.

This clonotype was observed a handful of times. The gene calls are TRBV7-9 and TRBJ1-4; 9 nucleotides line up with TRBD1. The CDR3 has 14 amino acids. From germline, CDR1 is SEHNR and CDR2 FQNEAQ (reference sequence). Unmatched junction bases numbered 6, after V lost 5 bases and J lost 8 bases. DNA for the CDR3: TGTGCCAGCAGCCCCTGGACAGGGGAAGAAAAACTGTTTTTT. This encodes CASSPWTGEEKLFF.

This clonotype was counted only a few times. The chain combines TRBV5-5 with TRBJ1-4; 7 bases map to TRBD1. V lost 3 bases to trimming and J lost 8 bases; unmatched junction nucleotides: 10. Germline CDR1 is SGHKS and CDR2 is YYEKEE (reference sequence). This CDR3 spans 15 amino acids. CDR3 loop: CASSSSTGRGEKLFF. Written as DNA, the CDR3 is TGTGCCAGCAGCTCCTCGACAGGGCGAGGGGAAAAACTGTTTTTT.

This clonotype was detected a few times. The chain combines TRBV15 with TRBJ2-5; D possibly matches TRBD1 or TRBD2 (6 bases each). Germline V gene sequence: CDR1 LNHNV, CDR2 YYDKDF (reference sequence). There are 19 residues in the CDR3. Trimming removed 0 bases at V and 2 bases at J, with 22 bases between. The CDR3 protein is CATSRDWAHLGGGQETQYF. The CDR3 bases are TGTGCCACCAGCAGAGATTGGGCGCATTTGGGGGGCGGGCAAGAGACCCAGTACTTC.

This clonotype was seen many times. The chain links TRBV15 to TRBJ2-7; D gene ambiguous. The CDR3 consists of 14 residues. Germline lookup yields CDR1 LNHNV and CDR2 YYDKDF (reference sequence). V shed 0 bases and J shed 2 bases, with 8 bases lying between them. The CDR3 region is CATSRDEGTYEQYF. CDR3 in DNA: TGTGCCACCAGCAGAGATGAAGGGACCTACGAGCAGTACTTC.

CDR3 sequence: CASSQEGFGRGTDTQYF. The CDR3 DNA sequence: TGCGCCAGCAGCCAAGAAGGCTTTGGACGGGGCACAGATACGCAGTATTTT. This chain uses TRBV4-1 with TRBJ2-3, with D hard to call. The CDR3 totals 17 residues. Trimming removed 0 bases at V and 1 base at J, with 14 bases between. The germline V gene has CDR1 MGHRA and CDR2 YSYEKL.

This clonotype was observed a few times. The chain uses TRBV20-1 and TRBJ2-7; D is perhaps TRBD1 (5 bases). V dropped 5 bases and J dropped 3 bases, with 11 bases sitting between them. Germline CDR1 DFQATT, CDR2 SNEGSKA (reference sequence). This CDR3 comprises 12 residues. The CDR3 DNA is TGCAGTGCTGGCACAGGATACTACGAGCAGTACGTC. This gives the protein CSAGTGYYEQYV.

This clonotype was recorded a few times. The chain carries TRBV7-9 and TRBJ2-5; 10 positions match TRBD2. The V and J ends lost 3 bases and 1 base, in that order; junction bases with no gene match: 5. The CDR3 sequence is 16 residues long. Germline V gene lookup returns CDR1 SEHNR and CDR2 FQNEAQ (reference sequence). In nucleotides, the CDR3 is TGTGCCAGCAGCTTCAGGGTAGCGGGAGGCCAAGAGACCCAGTACTTC. Amino acids: CASSFRVAGGQETQYF.

The sample holds many counts of this clonotype. The chain combines TRBV12-3 or TRBV12-4 with TRBJ1-5; D remains ambiguous. V lost 3 bases to trimming and J lost 0 bases, with 15 bases between them. There are 17 residues in the CDR3. The CDR3 bases are TGTGCCAGCAGTTTTAGGCAGGTTTCTTATAGCAATCAGCCCCAGCATTTT. It codes for CASSFRQVSYSNQPQHF.

This clonotype was seen only a few times. The V gene is TRBV7-9, the J gene TRBJ2-7, with D possibly being TRBD1 or TRBD2 (5 bases each). Germline CDR1 SEHNR, CDR2 FQNEAQ (reference sequence). The CDR3 contains 14 residues. Trimming removed 5 bases from V and 1 base from J, with 12 bases in between. CDR3: CASSPRDRSYEQYV. DNA for the CDR3: TGTGCCAGCAGCCCAAGGGACCGATCCTACGAGCAGTACGTC.

V and J are TRBV6-5 and TRBJ2-3; 8 nucleotides line up with TRBD2. V shed 2 bases and J 5 bases; nucleotides not matched to a gene: 9. Germline V gene lookup returns CDR1 MNHEY and CDR2 SVGAGI. This CDR3 region has 16 residues. The CDR3 sequence is CASSYHEAGAVDTQYF. The CDR3 DNA reads as TGTGCCAGCAGTTACCACGAAGCGGGAGCGGTAGATACGCAGTATTTT.

This clonotype was recorded many times. The chain carries TRBV6-5 and TRBJ2-2; no definite D call. This CDR3 has 15 residues. Trimming took off 3 bases at V and 0 bases at J, with 8 bases between the two ends. The germline gives CDR1 MNHEY, CDR2 SVGAGI. CDR3 DNA sequence: TGTGCCAGCAGTTATACACTCGCGAACACCGGGGAGCTGTTTTTT. Translation gives CASSYTLANTGELFF.

The rearrangement links TRBV27 to TRBJ2-7; 9 bases fit TRBD1. With 5 bases clipped from V and 7 bases from J, the junction kept 9 bases outside the gene matches. The CDR3 is 14 amino acids. In germline, CDR1 is MNHEY, CDR2 SMNVEV (reference sequence). This chain's CDR3 is CASSAGTGFGEQYV. As DNA, the CDR3 is TGTGCCAGCAGTGCCGGGACAGGGTTTGGGGAGCAGTACGTC.

This sequence joins TRBV6-2 or TRBV6-3 and TRBJ2-7, with D possibly being TRBD1 (6 bases). There are 16 residues in the CDR3. Trimming left V 7 bases short and J 2 bases short, with 21 bases between. CDR1 and CDR2 (germline): MNHEY, SVGEGT. The CDR3 nucleotides are TGTGCCAGCATCAAACAGGGCCCCGGGTCCCCCTACGAGCAGTACTTC. Its translation: CASIKQGPGSPYEQYF.

The table lists this clonotype with a few counts. The rearrangement uses TRBV4-2 and TRBJ1-5, with D possibly being TRBD1 (6 bases). Germline V lookup: CDR1 LGHNA, CDR2 YNFKEQ. V was pared by 2 bases and J by 3 bases, with 8 bases between. This CDR3 has 14 amino acids. Here the CDR3 DNA reads TGTGCCAGCAGCCAACAGGGGTACAATCAGCCCCAGCATTTT. Protein sequence: CASSQQGYNQPQHF.

This clonotype was seen a few times. The V call is TRBV4-1, the J call TRBJ2-3; no reliable D call. CDR3 length: 15 residues. Deletions cut 1 base from V and 6 bases from J, with 14 bases between. Looked up from germline, CDR1 is MGHRA and CDR2 is YSYEKL. The CDR3 bases are TGCGCCAGCAGCCAAGGGGCCCCACTCCTGGATACGCAGTATTTT. Translating it yields CASSQGAPLLDTQYF.

This clonotype has ten or more counts. This sequence joins TRBV7-6 and TRBJ2-3; 9 bases line up with TRBD1. This CDR3 region has 14 residues. The germline gives CDR1 SGHVS, CDR2 FNYEAQ. With 5 bases clipped from V and 5 bases from J, the junction kept 5 bases outside the gene matches. The DNA for the CDR3 is TGTGCCAGCAGCCCGGGGACAGGGATAGATACGCAGTATTTT. As protein: CASSPGTGIDTQYF. The complete variable domain, with remaining parts taken from reference TRBV7-6 and TRBJ2-3, reads GAGVSQSPRYKVTKRGQDVALRCDPISGHVSLYWYRQALGQGPEFLTYFNYEAQQDKSGLPNDRFSAERPEGSISTLTIQRTEQRDSAMYRCASSPGTGIDTQYFGPGTRLTVL.

Ten or more counts support this clonotype. V usage is TRBV11-2 and J usage is TRBJ1-2; D unclear. The CDR3 totals 15 residues. V dropped 4 bases and J dropped 5 bases, with 17 bases sitting between them. The germline V gene encodes CDR1 SGHAT and CDR2 FQNNGV. CDR3 DNA sequence: TGTGCCAGCAGCTCGTCTATCGGGGAGGGATATGGCTACACCTTC. Encoded protein: CASSSSIGEGYGYTF.

The J gene is TRBJ1-5, the V gene TRBV6-1, with D unresolved. This CDR3 is 10 amino acids long. V lost 1 base and J 8 bases, leaving 0 bases between the germline ends. Germline V gene sequence: CDR1 MNHNS, CDR2 SASEGT. CDR3 region: CASSEEPQHF. The CDR3, as DNA: TGTGCCAGCAGTGAAGAGCCCCAGCATTTT.

In its sample, this clonotype was seen a few times. The chain combines TRBV15 with TRBJ2-7; 9 bases agree with TRBD2. Per the germline V gene, CDR1 is LNHNV and CDR2 is YYDKDF (reference sequence). The CDR3 sequence is 15 residues long. V was pared by 2 bases and J by 2 bases, with 4 bases of the junction left unmatched. This CDR3 is CATSRRSGSTYEQYF. Written as DNA, the CDR3 is TGTGCCACCAGCAGACGTAGCGGGAGCACCTACGAGCAGTACTTC.

This clonotype showed up just a few times. The chain has TRBV11-2 and TRBJ2-3; possibly TRBD1 for D (6 bases). Trimming took off 1 base at V and 6 bases at J, with 29 bases between the two ends. This CDR3 contains 20 residues. Germline CDR1 reads SGHAT; CDR2 reads FQNNGV. This CDR3 is CASSLVWGPNGRVFLDTQYF. The CDR3 nucleotides are TGTGCCAGCAGCTTAGTCTGGGGGCCCAATGGACGAGTTTTCCTGGATACGCAGTATTTT.

At least ten counts were recorded for this clonotype. This rearrangement joins TRBV9 to TRBJ1-1; no firm D call. Per germline, CDR1 SGDLS and CDR2 YYNGEE. The CDR3 has 14 amino acids. V lost 0 bases and J 4 bases, leaving 10 bases between the germline ends. CDR3 in amino acids: CASSVGGTATEAFF. CDR3 DNA sequence: TGTGCCAGCAGCGTAGGGGGTACAGCCACTGAAGCTTTCTTT.

V gene TRBV27 combines with J gene TRBJ1-2; 10 bases align to TRBD1. Per germline, CDR1 MNHEY and CDR2 SMNVEV (reference sequence). CDR3 size: 15 residues. With V trimmed by 6 bases and J by 6 bases, 10 bases remained unmatched. In DNA form, the CDR3 reads TGTGCCAGCAGAGAAGAGACAGGGGGCTTTAATGGCTACACCTTC. This translates into CASREETGGFNGYTF.

The chain couples TRBV7-8 to TRBJ2-5; 10 bases are shared with TRBD2. Losses at the gene ends were 7 bases for V and 1 base for J; bases not matched to a gene: 6. The CDR3 sequence is 15 residues long. CDR1 is SGHVS, CDR2 FQNEAQ, per germline. The CDR3, as DNA: TGTGCCAGCAACCCCGGACTAGCGGTCCAAGAGACCCAGTACTTC. This translates into CASNPGLAVQETQYF.

A few counts support this clonotype. V gene TRBV24-1 combines with J gene TRBJ2-3; the match to TRBD2 covers 11 bases. The length of the CDR3 is 17 residues. Per the germline V gene, CDR1 is KGHDR and CDR2 is SFDVKD. V was pared by 1 base and J by 2 bases, with 4 bases of the junction left unmatched. CDR3 nucleotides: TGTGCCACCAGTGATTTTCTAGCGGGGGGTCTCACAGATACGCAGTATTTT. Translating it yields CATSDFLAGGLTDTQYF.

This sequence joins TRBV12-3 or TRBV12-4 and TRBJ2-3; TRBD2 matches 12 bases. This CDR3 contains 19 residues. The V and J ends lost 3 bases and 4 bases, in that order; junction bases with no gene match: 14. CDR3 protein: CASSFPDLASGGEADTQYF. In DNA form, the CDR3 reads TGTGCCAGCAGTTTCCCCGACTTAGCTAGCGGGGGGGAGGCAGATACGCAGTATTTT.

The chain joins TRBV5-6 to TRBJ2-1, with a weak D call TRBD1 (5 bases). CDR1 and CDR2 from the germline V gene are SGHDT and YYEEEE. The V and J ends lost 4 bases and 1 base respectively, with 9 bases between them. CDR3 length equals 14 residues. CDR3 residues: CASSTGDSYNEQFF. The CDR3 DNA reads TGTGCCAGCAGCACAGGCGATTCCTACAATGAGCAGTTCTTC.

V and J are TRBV20-1 and TRBJ2-1; D is possibly TRBD2 (7 bases). Germline V gene data show CDR1 as DFQATT and CDR2 as SNEGSKA (reference sequence). Trimming took 6 bases from V and 1 from J, leaving 19 bases between them. The CDR3 totals 16 residues. CDR3 nucleotide sequence: TGCAGTGCATTTAGCGAAAGCGGGACATCCTACAATGAGCAGTTCTTC. As protein: CSAFSESGTSYNEQFF.

This clonotype was recorded a few times. Here the CDR3 reads CASSLVDRGRTEAFF. CDR3 coding DNA: TGTGCCAGCAGCTTAGTGGACAGGGGGAGGACTGAAGCTTTCTTT. The chain recombines TRBV7-9 with TRBJ1-1; 10 bases fit TRBD1. With V trimmed by 1 base and J by 5 bases, 4 bases remained unmatched. Per germline, CDR1 SEHNR and CDR2 FQNEAQ (reference sequence). The CDR3 runs to 15 residues.

This clonotype was seen at least ten times. J is TRBJ2-7 and V is TRBV27, with 9 bases that match TRBD1. There are 15 residues in the CDR3. The junction had 7 bases not matched to a gene; V was cut back by 2 bases and J by 5 bases. CDR1 and CDR2 from the germline V gene are MNHEY and SMNVEV (reference sequence). CDR3: CASSLGGGQGNEQYF. CDR3 sequence (DNA): TGTGCCAGCAGTTTAGGTGGGGGACAGGGAAACGAGCAGTACTTC.

This clonotype was counted ten times or more. CDR3: CASSLGQANEKLFF. As DNA, the CDR3 is TGTGCCAGCAGCCTGGGGCAGGCTAATGAAAAACTGTTTTTT. The chain combines TRBV6-1 with TRBJ1-4; a possible D gene is TRBD1 (5 bases). Germline values: CDR1 MNHNS, CDR2 SASEGT. V was clipped by 6 bases and J by 3 bases, with 11 bases between them. This CDR3 comprises 14 residues.

The table lists this clonotype with a few counts. V gene TRBV6-1 combines with J gene TRBJ2-7; tentative D call: TRBD1 (6 bases). The CDR3 runs 15 residues. The V gene's germline CDR1 is MNHNS and CDR2 SASEGT. With 1 base removed from V and 2 bases from J, the gap between germline ends came to 12 bases. The CDR3 nucleotides are TGTGCCAGCAGTGAAGAAACAGGGAACCCCTACGAGCAGTACTTC. This translates into CASSEETGNPYEQYF.